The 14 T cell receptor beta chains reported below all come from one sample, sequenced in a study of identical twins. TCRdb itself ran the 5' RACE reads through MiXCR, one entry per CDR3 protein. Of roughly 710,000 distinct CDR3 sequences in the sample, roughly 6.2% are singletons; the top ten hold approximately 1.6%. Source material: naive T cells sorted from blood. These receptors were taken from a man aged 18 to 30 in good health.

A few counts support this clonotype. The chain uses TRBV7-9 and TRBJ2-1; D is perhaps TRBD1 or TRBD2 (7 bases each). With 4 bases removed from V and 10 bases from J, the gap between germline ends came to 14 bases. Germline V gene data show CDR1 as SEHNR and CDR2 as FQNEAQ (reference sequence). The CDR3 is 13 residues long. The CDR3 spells CASSSQGEGEQFF. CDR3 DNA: TGTGCCAGCAGCTCGCAGGGGGAGGGGGAGCAGTTCTTC.

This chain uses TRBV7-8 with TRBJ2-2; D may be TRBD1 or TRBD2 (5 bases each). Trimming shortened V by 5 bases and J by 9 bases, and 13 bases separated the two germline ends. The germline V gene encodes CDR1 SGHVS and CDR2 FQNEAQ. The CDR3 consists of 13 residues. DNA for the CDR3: TGTGCCAGCAGCAAACGGGGCAAGCGGGAGCTGTTTTTT. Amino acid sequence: CASSKRGKRELFF. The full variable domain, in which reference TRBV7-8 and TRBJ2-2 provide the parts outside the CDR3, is GAGVSQSPRYKVAKRGQDVALRCDPISGHVSLFWYQQALGQGPEFLTYFQNEAQLDKSGLPSDRFFAERPEGSVSTLKIQRTQQEDSAVYLCASSKRGKRELFFGEGSRLTVL.

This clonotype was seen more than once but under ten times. CDR3 DNA: TGTGCCAGCAGCTTCTCGGTAACAGGGGTTGGAGATACGCAGTATTTT. Translated: CASSFSVTGVGDTQYF. The chain links TRBV11-2 to TRBJ2-3, with 7 nucleotides matching TRBD1. CDR3 length: 16 residues. Germline V lookup: CDR1 SGHAT, CDR2 FQNNGV. With V trimmed by 3 bases and J by 5 bases, 11 bases remained unmatched.

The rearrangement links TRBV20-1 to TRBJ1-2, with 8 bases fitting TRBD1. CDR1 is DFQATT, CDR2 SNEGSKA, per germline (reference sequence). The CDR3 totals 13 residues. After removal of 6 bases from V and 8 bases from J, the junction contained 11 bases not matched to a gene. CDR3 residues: CSAVTGGREGYTF. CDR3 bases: TGCAGTGCGGTAACAGGGGGAAGAGAGGGCTACACCTTC.

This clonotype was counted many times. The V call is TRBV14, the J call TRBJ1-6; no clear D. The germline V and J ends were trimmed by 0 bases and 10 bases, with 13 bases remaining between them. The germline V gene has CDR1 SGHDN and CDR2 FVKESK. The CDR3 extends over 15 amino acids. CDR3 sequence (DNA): TGTGCCAGCAGCCAAGATTTAATAGGGTTATCACCCCTCCACTTT. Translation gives CASSQDLIGLSPLHF.

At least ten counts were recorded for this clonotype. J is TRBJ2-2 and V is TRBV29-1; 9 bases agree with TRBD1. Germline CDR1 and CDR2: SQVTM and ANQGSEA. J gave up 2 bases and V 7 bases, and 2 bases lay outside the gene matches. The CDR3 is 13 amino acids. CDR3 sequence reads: CSGQGGNTGELFF. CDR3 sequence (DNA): TGCAGCGGACAGGGGGGAAACACCGGGGAGCTGTTTTTT.

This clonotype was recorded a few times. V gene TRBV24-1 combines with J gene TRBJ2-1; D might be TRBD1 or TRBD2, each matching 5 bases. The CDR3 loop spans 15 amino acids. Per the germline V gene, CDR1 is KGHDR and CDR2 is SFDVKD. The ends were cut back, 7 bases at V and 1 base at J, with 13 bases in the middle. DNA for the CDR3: TGTGCCACCAGAACCGGGACCCGGTCCTACAATGAGCAGTTCTTC. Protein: CATRTGTRSYNEQFF.

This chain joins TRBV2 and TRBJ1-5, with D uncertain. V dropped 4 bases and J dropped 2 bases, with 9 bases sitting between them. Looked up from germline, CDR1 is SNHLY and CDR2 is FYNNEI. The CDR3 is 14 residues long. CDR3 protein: CASSGYDGNQPQHF. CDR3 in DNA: TGTGCCAGCAGTGGTTATGACGGCAATCAGCCCCAGCATTTT.

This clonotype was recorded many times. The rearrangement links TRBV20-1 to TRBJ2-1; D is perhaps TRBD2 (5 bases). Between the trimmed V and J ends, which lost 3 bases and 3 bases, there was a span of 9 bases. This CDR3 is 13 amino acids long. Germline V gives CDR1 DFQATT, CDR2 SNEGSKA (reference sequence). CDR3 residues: CSASIGVYNEQFF. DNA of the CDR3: TGCAGTGCTAGCATCGGGGTCTACAATGAGCAGTTCTTC.

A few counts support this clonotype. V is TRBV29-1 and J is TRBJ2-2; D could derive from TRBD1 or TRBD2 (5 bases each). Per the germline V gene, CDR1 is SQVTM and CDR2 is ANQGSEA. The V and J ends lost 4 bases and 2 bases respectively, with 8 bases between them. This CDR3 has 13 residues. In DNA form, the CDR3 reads TGCAGCGTTGCCGGGGCTAACACCGGGGAGCTGTTTTTT. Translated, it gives CSVAGANTGELFF.

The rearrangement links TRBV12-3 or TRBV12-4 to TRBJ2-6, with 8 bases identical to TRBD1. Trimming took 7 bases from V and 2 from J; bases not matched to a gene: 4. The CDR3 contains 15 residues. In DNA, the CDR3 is TGTGCCAGCAACCTACAGGGGGCTGGGGCCAACGTCCTGACTTTC. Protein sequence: CASNLQGAGANVLTF.

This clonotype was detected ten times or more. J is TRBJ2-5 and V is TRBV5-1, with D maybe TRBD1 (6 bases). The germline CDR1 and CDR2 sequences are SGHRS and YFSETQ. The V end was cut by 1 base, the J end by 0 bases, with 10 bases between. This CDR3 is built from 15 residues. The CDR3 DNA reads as TGCGCCAGCAGCTTGACAGGGATGTACCAAGAGACCCAGTACTTC. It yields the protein CASSLTGMYQETQYF.

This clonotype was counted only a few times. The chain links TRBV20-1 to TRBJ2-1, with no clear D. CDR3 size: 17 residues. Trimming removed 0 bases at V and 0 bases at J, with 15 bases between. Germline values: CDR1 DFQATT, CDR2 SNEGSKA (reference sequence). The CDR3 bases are TGCAGTGCTAGAGATAGCCCGAGCGCGAGCTCCTACAATGAGCAGTTCTTC. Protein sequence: CSARDSPSASSYNEQFF.

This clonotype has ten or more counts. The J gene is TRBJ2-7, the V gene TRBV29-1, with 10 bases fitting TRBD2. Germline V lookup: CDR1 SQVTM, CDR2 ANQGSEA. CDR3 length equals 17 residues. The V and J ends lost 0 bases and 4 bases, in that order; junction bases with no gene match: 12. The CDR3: CSVEDGASGSSGYEQYF. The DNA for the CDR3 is TGCAGCGTTGAAGATGGGGCTAGCGGGAGTTCTGGGTACGAGCAGTACTTC.